This T cell receptor (beta chain) was sequenced for a study of cytomegalovirus exposure and HLA in healthy donors. Overall study findings and caveats: The majority of TCR sequences were rare, yet some public TCRs appeared in many donors. Roughly even sequencing depth across donors was the assumption behind the presence/absence analyses.

The CDR3 is 13 residues long. Germline values: CDR1 SGHAT, CDR2 FQNNGV. With regard to this clone: Antigen specificity is unknown.

The PCR contained 60 Vbeta and 13 Jbeta primers. TCRdb's table, derived via immunoSEQ multiplex PCR, lists solely in-frame clones and lacks some. The table has about 120,000 clones, more than 65% seen once. This receptor was identified in a male donor in good health and CMV-seropositive. Sequencing was done on a sample of PBMCs. The chain joins TRBV11-2 to TRBJ2-5; D is possibly TRBD2 (5 bases). The DNA end lines up better with TRBJ2-7; the J call may be wrong. CDR3 nucleotide sequence: TGTGCCAGCAGCACCTCGGACTTCTACGAGCAGTACTTC. Its protein product is CASSTSDFYEQYF.